The present T cell receptor beta chain was sequenced within a study of blood T cell repertoires in COVID-19. The overall study: The United States, Italy and Spain provided the acute and convalescent COVID-19 samples.

With V trimmed by 3 bases and J by 1 base, 5 bases remained unmatched. Germline V gene data show CDR1 as SGHRS and CDR2 as YFSETQ. There are 17 residues in the CDR3. Sequenced by immunoSEQ multiplex PCR; TCRdb stores in-frame clones only, minus some. This table holds approximately 180,000 clones, approximately 80% found once. Sequenced sample: peripheral blood. This clonotype was obtained from a woman at least 80 years old with COVID-19, enrolled during active disease. This sequence joins TRBV5-1 and TRBJ2-5; 14 bases match TRBD2. CDR3 loop: CASSSGLAGGAQETQYF. CDR3 DNA sequence: TGCGCCAGCAGCTCAGGACTAGCGGGGGGTGCCCAAGAGACCCAGTACTTC.